This TCR beta chain was captured by sequencing in a study of tumor and adjacent non-tumor tissue in lung cancer (dated by TCRdb to 2016 to 2019). For context, the study as a whole: Patients with adenocarcinoma (approximately 12), squamous cell carcinoma (2) and small cell lung cancer (1) were included in the cohort. The approximately 15 enrolled patients, of whom approximately ten were men and 5 were women, were aged roughly 31 to 85 years and were diagnosed with TNM stage I to III disease. In total, sequencing yielded 130,000,000 or so productive TCRbeta reads, which works out to an average of approximately 4.1 million reads per sample. The study compared bulk TCRbeta repertoires between lung tumor tissue and matched distant non-tumor lung tissue from 15 lung cancer patients. Over 25 paired specimens, one tumor and one normal lung sample per patient, were profiled by TCRbeta CDR3 sequencing. Beyond this particular receptor, the publication reports: With only approximately 16 patients in the cohort, the authors noted that larger samples and more detailed clinical data are needed. TCR diversity (inverse Simpson) was significantly higher in tumor than in normal lung tissue (roughly 430 vs 170, P = 0.0075, Mann-Whitney U test). A significantly larger cumulative share of the repertoire was made up by the top 100 clones in normal lung than in tumor tissue. TCR diversity was significantly higher in younger patients, and greater tumor TCR diversity was associated with shorter overall survival and shorter disease-free survival. The methods do not name the sequencing platform or mention unique molecular identifiers. Because peripheral blood was not sequenced, blood TCRbeta repertoires in the lung cancer patients of the study were not examined.

RNA was extracted from bulk unsorted tissue and checked for quality with a NanoDrop ND-1000 and an Agilent 2100. For the normal lung samples, distant non-tumor tissue was collected more than 3 cm away from the tumor edge. The donors were newly diagnosed lung cancer patients admitted for thoracic surgery in China from August to November 2014 who had not received prior chemotherapy. Anyone who had undergone radiotherapy or chemotherapy before, or who had another cancer at the same time, was left out of the study. Pieces of surgical tissue measuring roughly 1-2 cm3 were kept in RNAlater solution and stored at -80 degrees C until use. With respect to this clonotype: What antigen it recognizes has not been identified. Within one base of it there is no much larger clone, and no base qualities were kept.

The junction shows trimming of 3 bases on V and 2 bases on J, plus 9 bases between the germline ends. The CDR3, cysteine through phenylalanine, is 14 amino acids long. Only CDR3 DNA remains: 42 bases, in frame from the first base. The germline V gene gives CDR1 as MNHEY and CDR2 as SVGEGT. Receptor libraries were prepared by multiplex PCR. Sequenced on an Illumina HiSeq 2500. TCRbeta libraries were constructed through three rounds of nested PCR with primers (Table S4) according to protocols modified from ARM-PCR. Before sequencing, PCR products of 200-500 bp were cut from the gel and purified using the QIAquick gel extraction kit. The authors' pipeline ran thus. Reads were cleaned with Trimmomatic, merged with FLASH into complete CDR3 sequences, and assigned to V(D)J germline segments with MiTCR. Clonal diversity was computed as the inverse Simpson's index with VDJtools. Productive reads were defined as in-frame sequences without a premature stop codon. Clones were called with MiXCR by TCRdb after fastp trimmed the public reads at Q25, and only in-frame beta chains were retained. Duplicate CDR3 protein sequences are folded into a single record with the most common DNA and genes. The V and J calls were not made by the authors but by TCRdb's processing. Across this sample there are some 80,000 distinct CDR3 sequences, with over 60% seen only once. 40% of the sample comes from the top ten.

The specimen sequenced was distant non-tumor lung tissue. The rearranged segments are TRBV6-2 or TRBV6-3 and TRBJ2-3, with a weak D call of TRBD1 (5 bases match). The source is a man in his sixties or seventies with non-small cell lung cancer. CDR3 loop: CASSYGANTDTQYF. DNA sequence: TGTGCCAGCAGTTATGGGGCTAACACAGATACGCAGTATTTT.